The sequence of this T cell receptor (beta chain) was determined in a study of vaccination and CD4 T cells after COVID-19. Study context: Diagnosis preceded the drawing of post-COVID samples by a median about 100 days (range 35 to 161). Points from the study as a whole: Only post-vaccination samples contained a median roughly 90% of the reactive clones in convalescent patients. The study found median SARS-CoV-2-reactive clonotypes rising from roughly 21 to 40, not significantly.

Points on this clonotype: What it binds is unknown.

Once obtained from cultured CD4+ T cells, the DNA was sequenced using the Oncomine TCR Beta short-read assay. TCRdb passed the PCR reads through MiXCR, listing each CDR3 protein once. The sample lists thousands of distinct CDR3 sequences, over 70% seen once, with about a sixth in the top ten. Treatment given: approximately 10-day PBMC culture with coronavirus spike peptide pools or control peptides (ViraFEST assay). Antigen-specific T cell expansion with peptide pools preceded TCR sequencing in the ViraFEST approach. The CDR3 is made up of 15 amino acids. After removal of 0 bases from V and 7 bases from J, the junction contained 6 bases not matched to a gene. The germline CDR1 and CDR2 sequences are SGHTA and FQGNSA.

The sequenced sample was CD4+ T cells from blood, cultured in vitro. This TCR was recovered from a human donor who had recovered from COVID-19. The chain couples TRBV7-2 to TRBJ2-1, with TRBD2 identical over 7 bases. Written as DNA, the CDR3 is TGTGCCAGCAGCTTAGCGGGCGGGAGTGGGAATGAGCAGTTCTTC. Translating gives CASSLAGGSGNEQFF. The full variable domain, with the rest looked up from reference TRBV7-2 and TRBJ2-1, is GAGVSQSPSNKVTEKGKDVELRCDPISGHTALYWYRQSLGQGLEFLIYFQGNSAPDKSGLPSDRFSAERTGGSVSTLTIQRTQQEDSAVYLCASSLAGGSGNEQFFGPGTRLTVL.